The T cell receptor (beta chain) under discussion was sequenced for a study of tumor-infiltrating lymphocytes in localized non-small cell lung cancer. About the study: Patients included smokers and never-smokers with various histologies, some sampled after neoadjuvant chemotherapy. Resected tumor was paired with non-adjacent uninvolved lung from the same patient.

The method was immunoSEQ multiplex PCR; TCRdb's version includes in-frame clones alone and lacks a portion of them. The sample lists approximately 14,000 clones, approximately 71% occurring once. Study-level points and caveats: Different pieces of the same tissue went to different assays, confounding technical variation with intratumor heterogeneity. T-cell fraction did not differ between immunotypes IM1 and IM2.

Comment on this clone: Its antigen is as yet unknown.

Germline V gives CDR1 LGHNA, CDR2 YSLEER. The CDR3 totals 19 residues. The V and J ends lost 1 base and 7 bases respectively, with 23 bases between them. The chain is built from TRBV4-3 and TRBJ1-6; maybe TRBD1 (6 bases). The TCR originated in a human donor with non-small cell lung cancer. Sequenced: uninvolved lung tissue not adjacent to the tumor. CDR3 nucleotide sequence: TGCGCCAGCAGCCAAGGTGTCTTAATTGGGTCGCAGGGGAATTCACCCCTCCACTTT. Protein: CASSQGVLIGSQGNSPLHF.